The 10 T cell receptor beta chains below come from one sample, sequenced in a study of cytomegalovirus exposure and HLA in healthy donors. The PCR ran on 60 Vbeta and 13 Jbeta primers. Measured with immunoSEQ multiplex PCR; TCRdb has only the in-frame clones, and not every one. The sample lists almost 80,000 clones, roughly 69% occurring once. The sample comprised PBMCs. Receptors were obtained from a woman aged 45-65 years in good health and CMV-seropositive.

The J gene is TRBJ1-6, the V gene TRBV5-1; 12 nucleotides match TRBD1. This CDR3 contains 17 residues. V trimming: 3 bases; J trimming: 7 bases; junction bases outside the gene matches: 8. Germline V gene data show CDR1 as SGHRS and CDR2 as YFSETQ. CDR3 region: CASSSLGQGAGNSPLHF. CDR3 coding DNA: TGCGCCAGCAGCTCATTGGGACAGGGGGCCGGGAATTCACCCCTCCACTTT.

V gene TRBV2 combines with J gene TRBJ2-4; D is uncertain. The CDR3 covers 13 residues. Germline CDR1 SNHLY, CDR2 FYNNEI. Between the trimmed V and J ends, which lost 0 bases and 8 bases, there was a span of 8 bases. The CDR3 protein is CASSEALRDIQYF. In nucleotides, the CDR3 is TGTGCCAGCAGTGAAGCGCTGCGAGACATTCAGTACTTC.

The chain joins TRBV28 to TRBJ2-2; D possibly corresponds to TRBD1 (6 bases). CDR3 length: 15 residues. The V and J ends lost 8 bases and 7 bases respectively, with 20 bases between them. Germline CDR1 and CDR2: MDHEN and SYDVKM. The CDR3 loop reads CASAVGGTANGELFF. Here the CDR3 DNA reads TGTGCCAGCGCTGTAGGGGGTACAGCGAACGGGGAGCTGTTTTTT.

J is TRBJ1-5 and V is TRBV27; D remains ambiguous. Germline V CDR1 and CDR2: MNHEY, SMNVEV (reference sequence). CDR3 length: 15 amino acids. V was pared by 1 base and J by 1 base, with 8 bases between. The CDR3 nucleotides read TGTGCCAGCAGTTTATTTTGGGAGAGCAATCAGCCCCAGCATTTT. Translating gives CASSLFWESNQPQHF.

The rearrangement links TRBV27 to TRBJ1-1; maybe TRBD1 (6 bases). Per germline, CDR1 MNHEY and CDR2 SMNVEV (reference sequence). This CDR3 has 18 residues. Between the trimmed V and J ends, which lost 2 bases and 5 bases, there was a span of 24 bases. The CDR3 bases are TGTGCCAGCAGTTTAAATCCCCCATACAGGGCGGGTAGGACTGAAGCTTTCTTT. Translating gives CASSLNPPYRAGRTEAFF.

The gene calls are TRBV10-3 and TRBJ1-5; no clear D. Germline V CDR1 and CDR2: ENHRY, SYGVKD. The CDR3 is made up of 16 amino acids. V was cut by 2 bases and J by 1 base, with 12 bases left in between. The CDR3 sequence: CAISEGGLRSNQPQHF. CDR3 DNA sequence: TGTGCCATCAGTGAGGGAGGGCTGAGGAGCAATCAGCCCCAGCATTTT.

The rearrangement joins TRBV28 to TRBJ1-2; D might be TRBD1 (5 bases). The CDR3 contains 14 residues. With 10 bases removed from V and 5 bases from J, the gap between germline ends came to 20 bases. The germline gives CDR1 MDHEN, CDR2 SYDVKM. In DNA form, the CDR3 reads TGTGCCATTTTTCCTCCGGGGGGGGAGTATGGCTACACCTTC. This encodes CAIFPPGGEYGYTF.

This sequence joins TRBV11-2 and TRBJ2-2; D unresolved. The V gene's germline CDR1 is SGHAT and CDR2 FQNNGV. CDR3 size: 15 residues. Trimming left V 0 bases short and J 3 bases short, with 8 bases between. The CDR3 here is CASSLDHGDTGELFF. In nucleotides, the CDR3 is TGTGCCAGCAGCTTAGATCACGGAGACACCGGGGAGCTGTTTTTT.

The rearrangement uses TRBV10-3 and TRBJ1-2; D is uncertain. The CDR3 covers 13 residues. V lost 2 bases to trimming and J lost 13 bases, with 17 bases between them. The germline CDR1 and CDR2 sequences are ENHRY and SYGVKD. The CDR3 DNA follows: TGTGCCATCAGTGAGAGCCTTCTCCGCGGGCTCACCTTC. Translated: CAISESLLRGLTF.

The chain employs TRBV9 and TRBJ2-7; 8 bases line up with TRBD2. Germline CDR1 is SGDLS and CDR2 is YYNGEE. The CDR3 totals 15 residues. Germline trimming cut 0 bases from V and 2 bases from J; bases unmatched to any gene: 4. Written as DNA, the CDR3 is TGTGCCAGCAGCGTAGTAGGACTAGCTACCTACGAGCAGTACGTC. Translation gives CASSVVGLATYEQYV.